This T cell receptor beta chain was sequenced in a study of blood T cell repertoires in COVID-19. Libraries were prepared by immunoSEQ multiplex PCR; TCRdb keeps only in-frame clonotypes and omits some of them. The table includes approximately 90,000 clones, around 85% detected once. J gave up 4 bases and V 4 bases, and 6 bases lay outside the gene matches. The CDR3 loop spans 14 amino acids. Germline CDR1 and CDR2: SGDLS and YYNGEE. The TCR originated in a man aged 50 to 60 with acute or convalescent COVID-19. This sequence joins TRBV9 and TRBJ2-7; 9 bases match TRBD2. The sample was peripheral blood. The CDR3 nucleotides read TGTGCCAGCAGCTTAGCGGGAGACGGGTACGAGCAGTACTTC. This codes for CASSLAGDGYEQYF.